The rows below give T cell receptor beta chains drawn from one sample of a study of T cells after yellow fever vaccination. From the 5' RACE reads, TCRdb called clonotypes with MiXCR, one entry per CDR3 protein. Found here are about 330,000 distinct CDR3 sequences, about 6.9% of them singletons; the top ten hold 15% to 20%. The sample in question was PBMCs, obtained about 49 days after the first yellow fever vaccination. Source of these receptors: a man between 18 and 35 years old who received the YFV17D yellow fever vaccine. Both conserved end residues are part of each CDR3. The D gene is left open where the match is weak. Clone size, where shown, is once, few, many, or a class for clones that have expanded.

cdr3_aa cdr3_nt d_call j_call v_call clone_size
CAWSNQSNQPQHF TGTGCCTGGAGTAACCAGAGCAATCAGCCCCAGCATTTT . TRBJ1-5 TRBV30 .
CASSLAPSNQPQHF TGTGCCAGCAGCTTAGCCCCCAGCAATCAGCCCCAGCATTTT . TRBJ1-5 TRBV7-2 many
CSADPRGGNTIYF TGCAGCGCCGATCCTAGGGGGGGAAACACCATATATTTT . TRBJ1-3 TRBV29-1 .
CASSRGFGNEQFF TGTGCCAGCAGCCGGGGCTTTGGGAATGAGCAGTTCTTC . TRBJ2-1 TRBV5-6 few
CASSLFPFRAGQKPQHF TGTGCCAGCAGCTTGTTTCCGTTCCGGGCGGGGCAAAAGCCCCAGCATTTT . TRBJ1-5 TRBV5-8 few
CASSVVDTEAFF TGTGCCAGCAGTGTTGTAGACACTGAAGCTTTCTTT . TRBJ1-1 TRBV2 few
CASIMAGKETQYF TGCGCCAGCATCATGGCGGGAAAAGAGACCCAGTACTTC . TRBJ2-5 TRBV10-2 .
CASSPLPGQGAPGANVLTF TGTGCCAGCAGTCCGTTGCCGGGACAGGGGGCTCCTGGGGCCAACGTCCTGACTTTC TRBD1 TRBJ2-6 TRBV12-3/TRBV12-4 few
CASSLRGEYGYTF TGTGCCAGCAGCTTAAGAGGGGAATATGGCTACACCTTC . TRBJ1-2 TRBV7-2 .
CASSQMNTEAFF TGTGCCAGCAGCCAAATGAACACTGAAGCTTTCTTT . TRBJ1-1 TRBV14 many
CASKPPTNEKLFF TGTGCCAGCAAACCCCCAACTAATGAAAAACTGTTTTTT . TRBJ1-4 TRBV7-2 few
CASSLGGPLQYF TGTGCCAGCAGCTTAGGGGGGCCGCTACAGTACTTC . TRBJ2-5 TRBV7-2 .
CASSLQDSFYTLHF TGTGCCAGCAGTTTACAGGACAGCTTTTACACCCTCCACTTT . TRBJ1-6 TRBV12-3/TRBV12-4 few
CASLRDRYTGELFF TGCGCCAGCCTTCGGGACAGGTACACCGGGGAGCTGTTTTTT TRBD1 TRBJ2-2 TRBV5-1 few
CASSVAQGWPITGELFF TGTGCCAGCAGCGTAGCCCAGGGTTGGCCGATCACCGGGGAGCTGTTTTTT . TRBJ2-2 TRBV9 .
CASSLSGYSNTGELFF TGCGCCAGCAGCTTGAGCGGCTACTCTAACACCGGGGAGCTGTTTTTT . TRBJ2-2 TRBV5-1 many
CASSINTGAPNEQFF TGTGCCAGCAGCATTAATACAGGGGCCCCCAATGAGCAGTTCTTC TRBD1 TRBJ2-1 TRBV12-3/TRBV12-4 few
CASSPWTGAPETQYF TGTGCCAGCAGCCCGTGGACAGGGGCCCCAGAGACCCAGTACTTC TRBD1 TRBJ2-5 TRBV7-9 few
CASSQQGPWDTQYF TGTGCCAGCAGCCAACAGGGACCCTGGGATACGCAGTATTTT . TRBJ2-3 TRBV14 many
CSAALPGELFF TGCAGTGCGGCCCTCCCCGGGGAGCTGTTTTTT . TRBJ2-2 TRBV20-1 .
CSASRPDQTSAFF TGCAGTGCTAGTCGTCCAGACCAGACGTCGGCTTTCTTT . TRBJ1-1 TRBV20-1 many
CASSLGQRTYEQYF TGTGCCAGCAGCTTGGGACAGCGAACCTACGAGCAGTACTTC . TRBJ2-7 TRBV5-4 few
CASSLTGFEQFF TGTGCCAGCAGCTTGACAGGGTTTGAGCAGTTCTTC . TRBJ2-1 TRBV5-4 .
CASSSGTETQYF TGTGCCAGCAGTTCAGGGACGGAGACCCAGTACTTC . TRBJ2-5 TRBV6-6 .
CASSPPGQVYTEAFF TGTGCCAGCAGCCCCCCCGGACAAGTTTACACTGAAGCTTTCTTT . TRBJ1-1 TRBV5-4 many
CASRSGDVRTEAFF TGCGCCAGCCGGAGTGGGGACGTGAGGACTGAAGCTTTCTTT . TRBJ1-1 TRBV5-1 .
CASSTRTGGEADTQYF TGTGCCAGTAGTACCCGGACAGGGGGGGAAGCAGATACGCAGTATTTT TRBD1 TRBJ2-3 TRBV19 many
CASSLGGLTADTQYF TGTGCCAGCAGCTTGGGTGGCCTGACGGCAGATACGCAGTATTTT . TRBJ2-3 TRBV11-2 many
CASSQDLDREAYNEQFF TGTGCCAGCAGCCAGGACCTCGACAGGGAAGCCTACAATGAGCAGTTCTTC TRBD1 TRBJ2-1 TRBV3-1 few
CASSGGQGAYEQYF TGTGCCAGCAGCGGGGGACAGGGTGCCTACGAGCAGTACTTC TRBD1 TRBJ2-7 TRBV13 .
CASSPSTGLSTDTQYF TGTGCCAGCAGCCCGTCGACAGGGCTGAGCACAGATACGCAGTATTTT TRBD1 TRBJ2-3 TRBV7-9 few
CASSFYGYTF TGTGCCAGCAGTTTTTATGGCTACACCTTC . TRBJ1-2 TRBV12-3/TRBV12-4 many
CATAGALLVDTQYF TGTGCCACCGCAGGGGCGTTACTTGTAGATACGCAGTATTTT . TRBJ2-3 TRBV7-2 .
CSSLIRGPTSYNEQFF TGCAGTTCCCTTATCCGGGGGCCAACCTCCTACAATGAGCAGTTCTTC . TRBJ2-1 TRBV20-1 many
CASSYSGGYGYTF TGTGCCAGCAGTTACTCAGGCGGCTATGGCTACACCTTC . TRBJ1-2 TRBV6-5 few
CASSLRAGTGELFF TGTGCCAGCAGCCTCCGGGCCGGCACCGGGGAGCTGTTTTTT . TRBJ2-2 TRBV3-1 .
CASSSLRLASYEQYF TGTGCCAGCAGCTCCTTAAGACTAGCTTCCTACGAGCAGTACTTC TRBD2 TRBJ2-7 TRBV11-2 few
CASSLEDGGAGELFF TGCGCCAGCAGCTTGGAAGACGGGGGAGCCGGGGAGCTGTTTTTT . TRBJ2-2 TRBV5-1 many
CASSARTDNEQFF TGTGCCAGCAGCGCTCGGACAGACAATGAGCAGTTCTTC . TRBJ2-1 TRBV12-3/TRBV12-4 .
CASSLEHGSSYNSPLHF TGCGCCAGCAGCTTGGAACACGGAAGCTCCTATAATTCACCCCTCCACTTT . TRBJ1-6 TRBV5-1 few
CASSSGTSGGRVWNEQFF TGCGCCAGCAGCTCAGGGACTAGCGGGGGTCGGGTGTGGAATGAGCAGTTCTTC TRBD2 TRBJ2-1 TRBV5-1 few